The 28 T cell receptor beta chains reported below all come from one sample, sequenced in a study of T cell clonality in common variable immunodeficiency. Study outcomes and limitations: Fewer deletions and N-nucleotide insertions were reportedly seen in common variable immunodeficiency TCR beta sequences.

Their cognate antigens are unknown. Data came from immunoSEQ multiplex PCR; TCRdb stores just in-frame clones and leaves some out. Singletons are absent from the sample, which has more than 35,000 clones. Specimen: peripheral blood mononuclear cells. The receptors were gathered from a human donor with common variable immunodeficiency.

This clone was counted ten times or more. The missing CDR3 end, 3 residues past where the read stops, is filled in from the germline J gene. The genes are TRBV6-1 and TRBJ2-2; a possible D gene is TRBD1 (6 bases). Germline V gene sequence: CDR1 MNHNS, CDR2 SASEGT. The V and J ends lost 3 bases and 6 bases respectively, with 14 bases between them. This CDR3 region has 15 residues. CDR3 sequence reads: CASSEQGPPAGELFF. Partial CDR3 DNA: TGTGCCAGCAGTGAGCAGGGGCCACCCGCCGGGGAG.

This clone has a count of ten or more. The read finishes 3 residues shy of the CDR3 end, and the germline J gene is used to complete it. The chain employs TRBV5-1 and TRBJ2-5; possibly TRBD1 for D (6 bases). The germline gives CDR1 SGHRS, CDR2 YFSETQ. V lost 0 bases and J 5 bases, leaving 11 bases between the germline ends. CDR3 length equals 14 residues. The CDR3: CASSLGDKGETQYF. CDR3 bases read: TGCGCCAGCAGCTTGGGGGACAAAGGGGAGACC.

There are many counts of this clone. Sequencing ends 3 residues short of the CDR3 end; the germline J gene provides the rest. The chain carries TRBV20-1 and TRBJ1-5; the D is unclear. Germline assignment: CDR1 DFQATT and CDR2 SNEGSKA (reference sequence). The CDR3 extends over 16 amino acids. Trimming took 7 bases from V and 0 from J, leaving 19 bases between them. The CDR3 sequence: CSVMPPGRNSNQPQHF. The covered CDR3 bases are TGCAGTGTTATGCCCCCAGGTAGAAATAGCAATCAGCCC.

Of note for this clone: Read data end 3 residues before the CDR3 end; the end is taken from the germline J gene. The gene calls are TRBV18 and TRBJ2-7, with 12 bases matching TRBD1. Germline trimming cut 3 bases from V and 6 bases from J; bases unmatched to any gene: 3. CDR1 is KGHSH, CDR2 LQKENI, per germline. There are 14 residues in the CDR3. The covered CDR3 bases are TGTGCCAGCTCACCGGGACAGGGGGCAAGCGAG. Its protein is CASSPGQGASE. Given in full, the CDR3 is CASSPGQGASEQYF.

About this clone itself: The read stops 3 residues short of the end of the CDR3; the missing end is completed from the germline J gene. The J gene is TRBJ2-7, the V gene TRBV5-1; 11 positions agree with TRBD1. The CDR3 covers 14 residues. In germline, CDR1 is SGHRS, CDR2 YFSETQ. The V gene end was trimmed by 3 bases and the J gene end by 5 bases; junction bases not matched to a gene: 4. CDR3 sequence: CASSWGQGGHEQYF. The part of the CDR3 DNA that was read is TGCGCCAGCAGCTGGGGACAGGGGGGCCACGAG.

The table lists this clone with many counts. The CDR3 goes on 3 residues after the read ends, and that part is filled in from the germline J gene. This rearrangement joins TRBV5-1 to TRBJ1-4, with 9 bases aligning to TRBD1. CDR1 and CDR2 from the germline V gene are SGHRS and YFSETQ. CDR3 size: 17 residues. The junction had 11 bases not matched to a gene; V was cut back by 3 bases and J by 5 bases. The part of the CDR3 DNA that was read is TGCGCCAGCAGCTGGGGATTCACCGGGACAGGGAATGAAAAA. The encoded protein is CASSWGFTGTGNEK. The CDR3 reads in full as CASSWGFTGTGNEKLFF.

In its sample, this clone was seen a few times. The CDR3 end is not reached by the read, which stops 3 residues before it; the germline J gene fills it in. The rearrangement uses TRBV5-3 and TRBJ2-1, with 9 nucleotides matching TRBD2. Being an ORF, TRBV5-3 has a function that is uncertain. The V and J ends lost 0 bases and 4 bases, in that order; junction bases with no gene match: 17. CDR3 length equals 20 residues. The CDR3 here is CARSLDRAGGPRPIYNEQFF. The part of the CDR3 DNA that was read is TGTGCCAGAAGCTTGGACCGGGCGGGAGGGCCCCGTCCGATATACAATGAG.

This clone was detected many times. The CDR3 end falls 3 residues outside the read, so it is completed with the germline J gene. This chain uses TRBV20-1 with TRBJ2-1, with 12 bases aligning to TRBD2. Germline V lookup: CDR1 DFQATT, CDR2 SNEGSKA (reference sequence). The CDR3 is 18 amino acids. After removal of 1 base from V and 5 bases from J, the junction contained 12 bases not matched to a gene. This CDR3 is CSARVPKTSGRSHNEQFF. The sequenced part of the CDR3 DNA is TGCAGTGCTAGAGTCCCGAAAACTAGCGGGAGGTCCCACAATGAG.

The sample holds many counts of this clone. The read ends 3 residues early relative to the CDR3; the germline J gene fills the gap. This chain connects TRBV7-2 to TRBJ2-7; D is possibly TRBD2 (5 bases). The CDR3 runs to 15 residues. V lost 1 base to trimming and J lost 2 bases, with 12 bases between them. Germline assignment: CDR1 SGHTA and CDR2 FQGNSA. Here the CDR3 reads CASSLGSGTTYEQYF. The part of the CDR3 DNA that was read is TGTGCCAGCAGCTTAGGGAGCGGCACCACCTACGAG.

This clone occurred many times. The read falls 3 residues short of the CDR3 end, and the missing part is taken from the germline J gene. This chain connects TRBV6-1 to TRBJ2-1; 8 bases are shared with TRBD2. Germline V gives CDR1 MNHNS, CDR2 SASEGT. The CDR3 sequence is 14 residues long. J gave up 5 bases and V 2 bases, and 2 bases lay outside the gene matches. CDR3 region: CASSELAGNNEQFF. CDR3 bases read: TGTGCCAGCAGTGAATTAGCGGGAAACAATGAG.

This clone was seen more than once but under ten times. From the germline J gene comes the end of the CDR3, since the read stops 3 residues before it. This sequence joins TRBV5-1 and TRBJ1-6; no definite D call. CDR1 is SGHRS, CDR2 YFSETQ, per germline. This CDR3 contains 14 residues. Deletions cut 0 bases from V and 3 bases from J, with 4 bases between. This CDR3 is CASSLDIYNSPLHF. The CDR3 bases that were read are TGCGCCAGCAGCTTGGACATCTATAATTCACCC.

Turning to this clone: The read ends 3 residues before the CDR3 terminus; that terminus is restored from the germline J gene. V gene TRBV2 combines with J gene TRBJ1-1; D is undetermined. V lost 10 bases and J 5 bases, leaving 17 bases between the germline ends. In germline, CDR1 is SNHLY, CDR2 FYNNEI. The CDR3 runs 13 residues. The CDR3 sequence: CAIAPLPRTEAFF. CDR3 DNA, as far as it was read: TGTGCCATCGCTCCTCTTCCCAGAACTGAA.

This clone was detected only a few times. The sequence runs out 3 residues before the end of the CDR3; the remainder is reconstructed from the germline J gene. The chain links TRBV30 to TRBJ2-7, with TRBD2 identical over 9 bases. V lost 4 bases, J lost 4 bases, and 2 bases stayed unmatched. This CDR3 contains 12 residues. Germline-derived CDR1 and CDR2 are GTSNPN and SVGIG (reference sequence). The CDR3 DNA, read in part, is TGTGCCTGGACTAGCGGGACATACGAG. Its translation is CAWTSGTYE. The full CDR3 protein reads CAWTSGTYEQYF.

There are a few counts of this clone. CDR3 DNA, as far as it was read: TGTGCCAGCAGCTTAAACCCAGGGGGGACTGAA. Protein sequence: CASSLNPGGTE. The entire CDR3 protein is CASSLNPGGTEAFF. This rearrangement joins TRBV7-2 to TRBJ1-1; 7 bases match TRBD1. The sequenced fragment ends 3 residues before the CDR3 boundary, so the rest is inferred from the germline J gene. The J segment lost 5 bases and the V segment lost 2 bases, leaving 5 bases of the junction unmatched. This CDR3 spans 14 amino acids. Germline CDR1 is SGHTA and CDR2 is FQGNSA.

This clone was seen ten or more times. The read falls 3 residues short of the CDR3 end, and the missing part is taken from the germline J gene. This chain connects TRBV5-6 to TRBJ2-2; TRBD1 might be the D (6 bases). The CDR3 spans 15 residues. The ends were cut back, 2 bases at V and 5 bases at J, with 13 bases in the middle. CDR1 SGHDT and CDR2 YYEEEE come from the germline V gene. CDR3 DNA, as far as it was read: TGTGCCAGCAGCTTTCTTAAAGGGGGAACCGGGGAG. It is translated as CASSFLKGGTGE. The full CDR3 reads CASSFLKGGTGELFF.

CDR3 loop: CASSYHAGYHYEQYF. The part of the CDR3 DNA that was read is TGTGCCAGCAGTTACCACGCAGGGTACCACTACGAG. The chain couples TRBV6-2 or TRBV6-3 to TRBJ2-7; possibly TRBD1 for D (5 bases). The read terminates 3 residues ahead of where the CDR3 ends, so the germline J gene completes it. CDR3 length: 15 amino acids. Germline loops: CDR1 MNHEY, CDR2 SVGEGT. Trimming removed 2 bases at V and 3 bases at J, with 14 bases between.

Details on this clone: The CDR3 extends 3 residues past the end of the read, so its final part is completed from the germline J gene. V and J are TRBV20-1 and TRBJ1-3; TRBD1 agrees at 11 bases. Unmatched junction bases numbered 8, after V lost 6 bases and J lost 1 base. This CDR3 contains 16 residues. CDR1 is DFQATT and CDR2 is SNEGSKA in the germline V gene (reference sequence). The CDR3 protein is CSALEDRGRSGNTIYF. The covered CDR3 bases are TGCAGTGCACTTGAGGACAGGGGGCGATCTGGAAACACC.

This clone was seen repeatedly, ten times or more. The missing CDR3 end, 3 residues past where the read stops, is filled in from the germline J gene. The rearrangement joins TRBV7-2 to TRBJ2-7; 8 positions match TRBD1. Germline CDR1 is SGHTA and CDR2 is FQGNSA. The CDR3 is 13 residues long. The V and J ends lost 5 bases and 3 bases, in that order; junction bases with no gene match: 3. The CDR3 here is CASSVTGGYEQYF. CDR3 DNA (partial): TGTGCCAGCAGCGTAACAGGGGGCTACGAG.

Only a few counts were recorded for this clone. Partial CDR3 DNA: TGTGCCAGTAGTCCCATCAGGGGGCAAAGCACAGATACG. Amino acids: CASSPIRGQSTDT. The CDR3 in its entirety is CASSPIRGQSTDTQYF. The V gene is TRBV19, the J gene TRBJ2-3, with 8 bases aligning to TRBD1. Coverage ceases 3 residues before the CDR3 finishes, and the germline J gene fills in the end. V shed 5 bases, J shed 0 bases, and the junction held 7 bases outside the gene matches. This CDR3 is built from 16 residues. CDR1 and CDR2 (germline): LNHDA, SQIVND (reference sequence).

As for this clone: The read comes to an end 3 residues before the CDR3 does, leaving the germline J gene to fill in the end. The V and J genes are TRBV2 and TRBJ1-5; 7 nucleotides line up with TRBD1. With 6 bases clipped from V and 3 bases from J, the junction kept 5 bases outside the gene matches. Germline V lookup: CDR1 SNHLY, CDR2 FYNNEI. The CDR3 length is 14 residues. The CDR3 bases that were read are TGTGCCAGCAGACAGGGGCGCTCCAATCAGCCC. This translates into CASRQGRSNQP. The whole CDR3 sequence reads CASRQGRSNQPQHF. The whole variable domain, filled in from reference TRBV2 and TRBJ1-5, reads EPEVTQTPSHQVTQMGQEVILRCVPISNHLYFYWYRQILGQKVEFLVSFYNNEISEKSEIFDDQFSVERPDGSNFTLKIRSTKLEDSAMYFCASRQGRSNQPQHFGDGTRLSIL.

This clone appeared a few times. The CDR3 goes on 3 residues after the read ends, and that part is filled in from the germline J gene. J is TRBJ1-1 and V is TRBV30; D is possibly TRBD1 (5 bases). Germline V gene data show CDR1 as GTSNPN and CDR2 as SVGIG (reference sequence). CDR3 length: 15 residues. CDR3 loop: CAWSVRNRGRQAAFF. CDR3 DNA, as far as it was read: TGTGCCTGGAGTGTACGCAATAGGGGTCGACAAGCG.

A few counts support this clone. The read terminates 3 residues before the CDR3 end, so the remaining end is supplied by the germline J gene. The chain combines TRBV19 with TRBJ2-5; 9 positions agree with TRBD1. J lost 4 bases, V lost 4 bases, and 4 bases had no gene match. From germline, CDR1 is LNHDA and CDR2 SQIVND (reference sequence). The CDR3 extends over 14 amino acids. This chain's CDR3 is CASSTGTGLETQYF. Partial CDR3 DNA: TGTGCCAGTAGTACAGGGACAGGGCTAGAGACC.

This clone was recorded a few times. The CDR3 is CASRLRLAPNEQFF. The covered CDR3 bases are TGCGCCAGCAGGTTACGACTAGCGCCGAATGAG. The J gene is TRBJ2-1, the V gene TRBV5-1; 8 nucleotides line up with TRBD2. The read terminates 3 residues ahead of where the CDR3 ends, so the germline J gene completes it. The junction had 8 bases not matched to a gene; V was cut back by 5 bases and J by 7 bases. In germline, CDR1 is SGHRS, CDR2 YFSETQ. The CDR3 length is 14 residues.

CDR3 DNA, as far as it was read: TGTGCCGGATCCGGGACTAGCGGGAGGGCCCTCACAGATACG. It is translated as CAGSGTSGRALTDT. From start to end, the CDR3 is CAGSGTSGRALTDTQYF. The chain employs TRBV30 and TRBJ2-3, with 16 bases fitting TRBD2. The read stops 3 residues short of the end of the CDR3; the missing end is completed from the germline J gene. In germline, CDR1 is GTSNPN, CDR2 SVGIG (reference sequence). The J segment lost 2 bases and the V segment lost 8 bases, leaving 10 bases of the junction unmatched. The length of the CDR3 is 17 residues.

This clone was counted between two and nine times. The read falls 3 residues short of the CDR3 end, and the missing part is taken from the germline J gene. The chain couples TRBV5-1 to TRBJ1-5, with 7 bases lining up with TRBD1. CDR1 and CDR2 (germline): SGHRS, YFSETQ. This CDR3 has 15 amino acids. Trimming removed 0 bases from V and 3 bases from J; junction bases left unmatched: 3. The CDR3 loop is CASSLAGQPNQPQHF. CDR3 DNA, as far as it was read: TGCGCCAGCAGCTTGGCGGGACAGCCCAATCAGCCC.

This clone was counted many times. The read terminates 3 residues ahead of where the CDR3 ends, so the germline J gene completes it. The chain is built from TRBV20-1 and TRBJ2-5; 8 bases agree with TRBD2. Germline loops: CDR1 DFQATT, CDR2 SNEGSKA (reference sequence). The CDR3 covers 16 residues. Trimming cost V 3 bases and J 5 bases; bases outside gene matches: 14. The CDR3 spells CSASGSAGARKETQYF. Partial CDR3 DNA: TGCAGTGCTAGTGGATCAGCGGGGGCAAGAAAGGAGACC.

This clone has a handful of counts. The DNA ends 3 residues before the CDR3 does, and the rest of the CDR3 is filled in from the germline J gene. J is TRBJ2-5 and V is TRBV19; 9 nucleotides line up with TRBD1. CDR1 is LNHDA, CDR2 SQIVND, per germline (reference sequence). CDR3 size: 14 residues. J lost 1 base, V lost 4 bases, and 1 base had no gene match. CDR3 DNA, as far as it was read: TGTGCCAGTAGTAGACAGGGGGGCCAAGAGACC. This sequence encodes CASSRQGGQET. In full, the CDR3 is CASSRQGGQETQYF.

About this clone itself: The CDR3 end is not reached by the read, which stops 3 residues before it; the germline J gene fills it in. The chain is built from TRBV6-2 or TRBV6-3 and TRBJ2-7; 7 bases match TRBD2. The CDR3 sequence is 15 residues long. Germline V gene sequence: CDR1 MNHEY, CDR2 SVGEGT. J gave up 3 bases and V 4 bases, and 9 bases lay outside the gene matches. The CDR3 DNA, read in part, is TGTGCCAGCAGTTCCTTTAAGCGGGGAAGCTACGAG. It translates to CASSSFKRGSYE. The whole CDR3 sequence reads CASSSFKRGSYEQYF.